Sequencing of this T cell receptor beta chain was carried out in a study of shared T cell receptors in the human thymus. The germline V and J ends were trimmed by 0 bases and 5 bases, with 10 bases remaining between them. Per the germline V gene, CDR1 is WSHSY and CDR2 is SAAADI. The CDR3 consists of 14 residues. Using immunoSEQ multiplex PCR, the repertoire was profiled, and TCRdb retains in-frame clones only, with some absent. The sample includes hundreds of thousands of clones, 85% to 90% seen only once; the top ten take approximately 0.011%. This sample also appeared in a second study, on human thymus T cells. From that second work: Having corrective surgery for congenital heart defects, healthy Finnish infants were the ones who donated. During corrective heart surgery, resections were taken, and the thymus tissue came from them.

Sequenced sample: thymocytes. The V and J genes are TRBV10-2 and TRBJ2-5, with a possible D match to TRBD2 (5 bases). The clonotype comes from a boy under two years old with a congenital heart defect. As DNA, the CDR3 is TGCGCCAGCAGTGAGTCACCCGAGCGGGAGACCCAGTACTTC. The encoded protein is CASSESPERETQYF.